What follows is one T cell receptor beta chain and its context. With random hexamers, reverse transcription was performed on 0.5 to 1 ug of RNA. An immunoSEQ multiplex PCR generated amplified TCR beta CDR3 products spanning 54 Vbeta and 13 Jbeta. Using its own MiXCR run on the immunoSEQ multiplex PCR reads, TCRdb lists one record per CDR3 protein. This sample has roughly 80,000 distinct CDR3 sequences, with roughly 94% found just once. The data derive from a study of CD8 T cells in Susac syndrome. The junction had 6 bases not matched to a gene; V was cut back by 4 bases and J by 8 bases. CDR3 size: 13 residues. In germline, CDR1 is SGHNT, CDR2 YYREEE (reference sequence).

The rearrangement links TRBV5-4 to TRBJ1-1; 9 bases are shared with TRBD1. The source is a human donor with Susac syndrome. The sequenced sample was CD8+ T cells from PBMCs. Here the CDR3 DNA reads TGTGCCAGCAGCCTCCCGGGACAGGGAGAAGCTTTCTTT. It specifies CASSLPGQGEAFF.